These T cell receptor beta chains were read from a single sample in a study of CD39 and CD103 CD8 tumor-infiltrating T cells. The assay was immunoSEQ multiplex PCR, and TCRdb's table has in-frame clones only and misses some. Of under 850 clones listed, 60% to 80% are singletons. Sequencing was done on a sample of CD39- CD103+ CD8+ T cells sorted from the tumor. These receptors were obtained from a human donor with head and neck squamous cell carcinoma. CDR3s include the opening cysteine and the closing phenylalanine or tryptophan. The D gene is left open where the match is weak. Rows may omit the clone size; those that give it use once, few, many or a size class.

D gene	J gene	V gene	clone size	CDR3 DNA	CDR3 protein
TRBD1	TRBJ2-1	TRBV19	NA	TGTGCCAGTAGTACTCGGGACAGAGAATTTTACAATGAGCAGTTCTTC	CASSTRDREFYNEQFF
TRBD1	TRBJ2-7	TRBV19	NA	TGTGCCAGTAGTTTACAGGGGGCGCTGGAGCAGTACTTC	CASSLQGALEQYF
TRBD2	TRBJ2-3	TRBV7-9	NA	TGTGCCAGCAGCTCCGGGACTAGCGGGGGCCGTAGCACAGATACGCAGTATTTT	CASSSGTSGGRSTDTQYF
NA	TRBJ2-5	TRBV29-1	NA	TGCAGCGTTGAGGTCTCACCGGGGGAGACCCAGTACTTC	CSVEVSPGETQYF
TRBD2	TRBJ2-1	TRBV29-1	NA	TGCAGCGTTGAGCGGGGGGGCTACAATGAGCAGTTCTTC	CSVERGGYNEQFF
NA	TRBJ2-7	TRBV27	NA	TGTGCCAGCAGTCTCTACCAGGGGGGGGCCACCTACGAGCAGTACTTC	CASSLYQGGATYEQYF
NA	TRBJ1-2	TRBV16	NA	TGTGCCAGCAGCCTTCTTAGGGGTGGCTACACCTTC	CASSLLRGGYTF
NA	TRBJ2-7	TRBV2	NA	TGTGCCAGCAGTGTAAACCGGGGGGCAGGTGAGCAGTACTTC	CASSVNRGAGEQYF
TRBD1	TRBJ2-5	TRBV28	NA	TGTGCCAGCAGTCCGGACAGGGTAGCTAAAGAGACCCAGTACTTC	CASSPDRVAKETQYF
NA	TRBJ2-7	TRBV15	once	TGTGCCACCAGCAGCCCTTCCGGGCTCAGTCCCTACGAGCAGTACTTC	CATSSPSGLSPYEQYF
NA	TRBJ2-5	TRBV7-7	NA	TGTGCTAGCAGCCCGGGTATGACAGGGAGGGAGACCCAGTACTTC	CASSPGMTGRETQYF
NA	TRBJ1-1	TRBV5-5	NA	TGTGCCAGCAGCTTGGCCAGTGGCACTGAAGCTTTCTTT	CASSLASGTEAFF
NA	TRBJ1-1	TRBV29-1	NA	TGCAGCGTTGAAGATTTGGTGCAACGGGGCGACACTGAAGCTTTCTTT	CSVEDLVQRGDTEAFF